Sequencing of this TCR beta chain was carried out in a study of cytomegalovirus exposure and HLA in healthy donors. The germline CDR1 and CDR2 sequences are SGHRS and YFSETQ. V lost 3 bases, J lost 1 base, and 9 bases lay in between. The CDR3 is 14 amino acids. Study results and caveats: A highly shared variant cluster was judged a likely technical artifact.

The PCR made use of 60 Vbeta and 13 Jbeta primers. This table comes from immunoSEQ multiplex PCR, and its TCRdb copy is limited to in-frame clones, with some not included. The data contain 180,000 or so clones, more than 70% of them singletons. The table lists this clone with a count of one. Antigen specificity is unknown. This receptor was taken from a girl aged 5 to 17 in good health and CMV-seropositive. The sequenced sample was PBMCs. The chain recombines TRBV5-1 with TRBJ2-3; possibly TRBD2 for D (6 bases). The CDR3 sequence: CASSSSSGTDTQYF. CDR3 in DNA: TGCGCCAGCAGCTCCTCTAGCGGCACAGATACGCAGTATTTT.